This T cell receptor (beta chain) was identified in a study of blood T cell repertoires in COVID-19. About the research overall: Sites across the United States, Italy and Spain contributed samples from acute and convalescent COVID-19. Sample material is recorded as cDNA or gDNA derived from T cells, B-cell-depleted T cells, or PBMCs.

There are 15 residues in the CDR3. Germline CDR1 SGHTA, CDR2 FQGNSA. After removal of 5 bases from V and 4 bases from J, the junction contained 9 bases not matched to a gene. This clone has more than one count but fewer than ten. In the original processing: Estimation of nucleated cell counts was performed using reference gene primer amplification. TCRdb's copy holds only in-frame clones and misses some; the assay was immunoSEQ multiplex PCR. V, J and clone size are taken as reported in that table, and D and trimming were inferred from the DNA itself. The repertoire holds fewer than 50,000 clones, about 80% seen once, with roughly 20% in the top ten.

Sequencing input: peripheral blood. The V gene is TRBV7-2, the J gene TRBJ2-7, with TRBD1 matching over 9 bases. This sequence originates from a man in his 70s with acute or convalescent COVID-19. The CDR3 region has the DNA TGTGCCAGCAGCGCCCCCGGGACAGGGTCTTACGAGCAGTACTTC. Translating it yields CASSAPGTGSYEQYF.